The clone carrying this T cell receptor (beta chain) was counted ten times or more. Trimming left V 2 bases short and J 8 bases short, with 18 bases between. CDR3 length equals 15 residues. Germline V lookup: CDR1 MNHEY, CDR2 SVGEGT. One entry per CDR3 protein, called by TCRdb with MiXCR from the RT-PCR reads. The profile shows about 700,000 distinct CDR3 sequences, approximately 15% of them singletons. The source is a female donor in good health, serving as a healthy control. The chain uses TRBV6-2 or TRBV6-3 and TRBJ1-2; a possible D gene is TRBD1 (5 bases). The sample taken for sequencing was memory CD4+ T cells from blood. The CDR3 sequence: CASSYRGPTLGGYTF. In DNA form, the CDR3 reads TGTGCCAGCAGTTACCGGGGACCTACCTTGGGCGGCTACACCTTC.